Detailed here is one TCR beta chain. Which antigen it targets is not known. No base quality values were provided; no much bigger clone lies one nucleotide off. TCRbeta CDR3 regions were amplified from genomic DNA by means of the immunoSEQ Assay, a bias-controlled multiplex PCR. As for how the authors treated the data: The number of nucleated cells in each sample was estimated by amplification of reference gene primers within the assay. To quantify the absolute abundance of each unique TCRbeta CDR3 rearrangement, sequence reads were collapsed and filtered. For each sample, productive Simpson clonality was calculated by taking the square root of Simpson's diversity index across productive rearrangements. Sourced from immuneACCESS, this table was stored by TCRdb with only in-frame sequences that have V and J called. A share of the clones is absent; for the studies checked, an unresolved V gene accounts for under half, and the remainder has no known explanation. That table gives V, J and clone size, and the DNA gave D and trimming. For this sample there are roughly 150,000 clones; over 80% appear just once. Over 7% of the sample comes from the top ten.

Sequences SNHLY (CDR1) and FYNNEI (CDR2) are obtained from the germline V gene. The CDR3 goes from the cysteine to the phenylalanine over 14 residues. This entry keeps only the CDR3 DNA: 42 bases, framed from base 1. V is trimmed back by 6 bases and J by 4 bases, and the junction contains 4 bases that no gene match accounts for. These data come from a study of blood T cell repertoires in COVID-19 (dated by TCRdb to 2020 to 2022). Concerning the study at large: Samples covering the acute and convalescent phases of COVID-19 were provided by collaborators in the United States, Italy and Spain. The prospective study material was composed of cDNA or gDNA derived from T cells, B-cell-depleted T cells, or PBMCs. Subjects who had been exposed to COVID-19, were actively infected with it, or had recovered from it provided the deeply sampled blood TCRbeta repertoires that made up the dataset. The repertoires were made available in a free public database intended to serve as a resource for research on the immune response to SARS-CoV-2. Samples came from the ongoing ImmuneRACE study (first 160 participants) plus 1,254 subjects from 6 global collaborators. Sample metadata almost always included a de-identified subject ID, COVID-19 status, age in years and sex. Where available, HLA class I and class II types were taken from metadata supplied by the sample provider and were not determined by assay-based typing.

What the research found in general, with its limitations: How much clinical and demographic metadata was included differed by source and by participant, and the metadata was provided uncurated.

At one collaborating source in Seattle, patients were enrolled during active infection and were followed longitudinally through the course of disease. The collaborating institutions used their own protocols to collect whole blood in K2EDTA tubes. Collaborator samples were shipped for TCRbeta analysis as frozen whole blood, isolated PBMCs, or DNA extracted from either sample type. The sequencing input was peripheral blood. The chain uses TRBV2 and TRBJ2-3; a stretch of 10 junction bases matches TRBD1. The receptor comes from a woman of 80 years or more with COVID-19, enrolled during active disease. This receptor has the CDR3 CASSGQGGPDTQYF. Here is the DNA: TGTGCCAGCAGCGGACAGGGGGGCCCAGATACGCAGTATTTT.